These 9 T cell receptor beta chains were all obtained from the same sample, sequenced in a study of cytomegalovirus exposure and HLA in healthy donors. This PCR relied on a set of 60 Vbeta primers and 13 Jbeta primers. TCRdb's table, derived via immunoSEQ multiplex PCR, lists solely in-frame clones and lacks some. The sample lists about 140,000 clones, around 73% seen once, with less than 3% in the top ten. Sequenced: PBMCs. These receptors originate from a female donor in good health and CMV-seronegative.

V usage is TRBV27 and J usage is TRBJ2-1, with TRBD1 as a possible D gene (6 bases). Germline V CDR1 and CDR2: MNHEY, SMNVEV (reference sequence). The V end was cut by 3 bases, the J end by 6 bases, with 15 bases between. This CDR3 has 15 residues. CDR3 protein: CASSLSRGYGNEQFF. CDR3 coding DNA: TGTGCCAGCAGTTTGAGCAGGGGATATGGCAATGAGCAGTTCTTC.

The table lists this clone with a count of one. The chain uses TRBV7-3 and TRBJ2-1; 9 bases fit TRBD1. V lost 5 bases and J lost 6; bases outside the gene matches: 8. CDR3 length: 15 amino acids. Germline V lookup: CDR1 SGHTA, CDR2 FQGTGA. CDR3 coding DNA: TGTGCCAGCAGCCTGACAGGGGGTGCGTTCAATGAGCAGTTCTTC. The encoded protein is CASSLTGGAFNEQFF.

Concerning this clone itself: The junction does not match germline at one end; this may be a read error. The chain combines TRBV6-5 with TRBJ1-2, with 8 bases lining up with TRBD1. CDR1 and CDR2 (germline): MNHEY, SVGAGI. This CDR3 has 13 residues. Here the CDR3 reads CASRSGGGYGYPF. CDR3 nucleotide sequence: TGTGCCAGCAGGTCAGGGGGCGGCTATGGCTACCCCTTC.

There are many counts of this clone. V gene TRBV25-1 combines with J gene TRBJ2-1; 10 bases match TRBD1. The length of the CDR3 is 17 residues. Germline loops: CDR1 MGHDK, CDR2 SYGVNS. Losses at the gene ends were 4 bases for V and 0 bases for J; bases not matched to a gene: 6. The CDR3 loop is CASSGGRTGGSYNEQFF. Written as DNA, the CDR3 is TGTGCCAGCAGTGGTGGTAGGACAGGGGGCTCCTACAATGAGCAGTTCTTC.

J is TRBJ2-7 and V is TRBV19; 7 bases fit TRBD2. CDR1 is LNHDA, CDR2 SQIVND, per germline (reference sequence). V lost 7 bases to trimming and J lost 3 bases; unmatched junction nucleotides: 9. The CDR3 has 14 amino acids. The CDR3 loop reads CASTVGGGNYEQYF. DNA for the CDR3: TGTGCCAGTACCGTCGGCGGGGGAAACTACGAGCAGTACTTC.

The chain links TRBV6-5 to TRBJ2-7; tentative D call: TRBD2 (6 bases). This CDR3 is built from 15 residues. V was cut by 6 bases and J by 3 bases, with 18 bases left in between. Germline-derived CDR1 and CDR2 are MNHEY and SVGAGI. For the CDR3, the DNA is TGTGCCAGCAGGCGGGGCGTTGGGTCCCTCTACGAGCAGTACTTC. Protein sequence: CASRRGVGSLYEQYF.

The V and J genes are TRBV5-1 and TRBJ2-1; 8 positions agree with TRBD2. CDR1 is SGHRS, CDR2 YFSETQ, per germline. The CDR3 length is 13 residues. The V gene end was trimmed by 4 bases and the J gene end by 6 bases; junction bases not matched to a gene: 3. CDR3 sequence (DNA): TGCGCCAGCAGCCCCCGGGGGGGCAATGAGCAGTTCTTC. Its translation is CASSPRGGNEQFF.

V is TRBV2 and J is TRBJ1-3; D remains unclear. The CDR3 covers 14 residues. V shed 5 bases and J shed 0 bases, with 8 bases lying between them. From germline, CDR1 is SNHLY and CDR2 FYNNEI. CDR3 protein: CASSSQSSGNTIYF. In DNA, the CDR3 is TGTGCCAGCAGTTCACAGAGCTCTGGAAACACCATATATTTT. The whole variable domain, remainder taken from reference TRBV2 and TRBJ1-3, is EPEVTQTPSHQVTQMGQEVILRCVPISNHLYFYWYRQILGQKVEFLVSFYNNEISEKSEIFDDQFSVERPDGSNFTLKIRSTKLEDSAMYFCASSSQSSGNTIYFGEGSWLTVV.

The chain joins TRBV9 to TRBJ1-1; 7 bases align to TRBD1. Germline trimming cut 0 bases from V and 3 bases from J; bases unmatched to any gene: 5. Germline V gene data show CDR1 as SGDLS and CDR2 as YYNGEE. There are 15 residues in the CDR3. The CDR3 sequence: CASSVATGDDTEAFF. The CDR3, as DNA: TGTGCCAGCAGCGTAGCTACAGGGGACGACACTGAAGCTTTCTTT.